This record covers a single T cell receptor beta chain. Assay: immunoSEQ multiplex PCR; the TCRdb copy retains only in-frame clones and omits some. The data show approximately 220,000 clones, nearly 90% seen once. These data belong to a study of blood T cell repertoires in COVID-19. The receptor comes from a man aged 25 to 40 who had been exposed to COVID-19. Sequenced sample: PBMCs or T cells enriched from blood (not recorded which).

The CDR3 DNA is TGTGCCAGTACTGAACAGGGGGGTTTTACCACCGGGGAGCTGTTTTTT. It translates to CASTEQGGFTTGELFF. V is TRBV7-9 and J is TRBJ2-2; 8 nucleotides match TRBD1. Germline values: CDR1 SEHNR, CDR2 FQNEAQ (reference sequence). CDR3 length: 16 amino acids. Trimming removed 9 bases from V and 4 bases from J; junction bases left unmatched: 13.